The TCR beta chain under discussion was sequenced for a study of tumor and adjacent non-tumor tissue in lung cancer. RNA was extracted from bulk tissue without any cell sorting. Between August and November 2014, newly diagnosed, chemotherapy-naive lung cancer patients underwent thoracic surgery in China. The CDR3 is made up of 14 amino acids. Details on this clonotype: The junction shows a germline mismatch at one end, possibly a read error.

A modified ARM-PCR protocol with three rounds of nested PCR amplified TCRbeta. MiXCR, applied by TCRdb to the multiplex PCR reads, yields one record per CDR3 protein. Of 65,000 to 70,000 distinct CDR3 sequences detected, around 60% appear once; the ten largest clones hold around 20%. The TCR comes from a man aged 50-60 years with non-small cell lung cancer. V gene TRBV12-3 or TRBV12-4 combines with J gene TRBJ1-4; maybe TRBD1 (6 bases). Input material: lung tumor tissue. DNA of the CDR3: TGTCCCAGCAGGGTGGGGGGGCATAATGAAAAACTGTTTTTT. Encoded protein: CPSRVGGHNEKLFF.